This TCR beta chain originates from a study of blood T cell repertoires in COVID-19. There are 14 residues in the CDR3. The germline CDR1 and CDR2 sequences are SGHTA and FQGTGA. Trimming removed 5 bases from V and 7 bases from J, with 12 bases in between. Source study methods: Amplifying reference gene primers gave estimates of nucleated cell counts. The table came from immunoSEQ multiplex PCR; TCRdb's copy has only in-frame clones and leaves some out. V, J and clone size derive from that table, while D and trimming were established from the DNA sequence. Of 130,000 or so clones in the sample, about 83% were seen once.

V is TRBV7-3 and J is TRBJ1-6, with D tentatively TRBD1 (6 bases). The clonotype was recovered from a human donor in a cohort sampled during active COVID-19. The sequencing input was peripheral blood. The CDR3: CASSLTGPNSPLHF. CDR3 DNA: TGTGCCAGCAGCCTGACAGGCCCCAATTCACCCCTCCACTTT.